Listed below are T cell receptor beta chains from one sample, sequenced in a study of cytomegalovirus exposure and HLA in healthy donors. The table came from immunoSEQ multiplex PCR; TCRdb's copy has only in-frame clones and leaves some out. The sample has some 70,000 clones. Input material: PBMCs. The receptor source for this set is a man aged 35 to 55 in good health and CMV-seronegative. Each CDR3 is given with its conserved first and last residue. D genes are given only for firm matches.

J gene,V gene,D gene,CDR3 protein,CDR3 DNA
TRBJ2-2,TRBV27,-,CASSSYRVNTGELFF,TGTGCCAGCAGTAGCTACAGGGTGAACACCGGGGAGCTGTTTTTT
TRBJ1-1,TRBV19,TRBD1,CASSIRTGWGNTEAFF,TGTGCCAGTAGTATACGGACAGGGTGGGGCAACACTGAAGCTTTCTTT
TRBJ2-2,TRBV6-1,-,CASSDLGELFF,TGTGCCAGCAGTGATCTCGGGGAGCTGTTTTTT
TRBJ2-5,TRBV7-9,TRBD1,CASTQGVGLLQETQYF,TGTGCCAGCACCCAGGGGGTGGGGCTGTTACAAGAGACCCAGTACTTC
TRBJ1-5,TRBV10-3,-,CAISAAREGNQPQHF,TGTGCCATCAGCGCCGCACGGGAGGGCAATCAGCCCCAGCATTTT
TRBJ2-7,TRBV7-2,-,CASSFSGEQSYEQYF,TGTGCCAGCAGCTTTTCGGGGGAGCAATCCTACGAGCAGTACTTC
TRBJ1-5,TRBV6-1,TRBD1,CATNRGQDQPQHF,TGTGCCACTAACAGGGGGCAGGATCAGCCCCAGCATTTT
TRBJ2-7,TRBV4-1,TRBD1,CASSQPGTGYEQYF,TGCGCCAGCAGCCAACCCGGGACAGGGTACGAGCAGTACTTC
TRBJ2-7,TRBV7-9,TRBD2,CASSSSGGGLSLDEQYF,TGTGCCAGCAGCTCTAGTGGCGGGGGGTTGAGTCTGGACGAGCAGTACTTC
TRBJ1-1,TRBV11-3,-,CASSFYLNTEAFF,TGTGCCAGCAGCTTTTATTTGAACACTGAAGCTTTCTTT
TRBJ1-5,TRBV19,-,CASSIGGSYSNQPQHF,TGTGCCAGTAGTATCGGGGGGAGCTATAGCAATCAGCCCCAGCATTTT
TRBJ1-1,TRBV7-2,TRBD1,CASSLQGQGNTEAFF,TGTGCCAGCAGCTTACAAGGACAGGGGAACACTGAAGCTTTCTTT
TRBJ2-1,TRBV28,TRBD2,CASSKRGGQNEQFF,TGTGCCAGCAGCAAGCGGGGGGGCCAGAATGAGCAGTTCTTC
TRBJ2-7,TRBV27,TRBD2,CASSPKRGTYEQYF,TGTGCCAGCAGCCCTAAGCGGGGTACCTACGAGCAGTACTTC
TRBJ2-2,TRBV15,TRBD2,CATSSGLAGGRTGELFF,TGTGCCACCAGCAGTGGTCTAGCGGGAGGGCGCACCGGGGAGCTGTTTTTT
TRBJ2-1,TRBV6-5,-,CASSYFPLSYNEQFF,TGTGCCAGCAGTTACTTTCCTTTATCCTACAATGAGCAGTTCTTC
TRBJ2-5,TRBV7-8,TRBD2,CASSVSGRGGTQYF,TGTGCCAGCAGCGTTAGCGGGAGGGGTGGGACCCAGTACTTC
TRBJ2-7,TRBV19,TRBD1,CASSTGQGYEQYF,TGTGCCAGTAGTACAGGACAGGGCTACGAGCAGTACTTC